This T cell receptor beta chain was recovered during a study of Ad26.COV2.S vaccination and SARS-CoV-2 variants. Study information: Into the muscle, Ad26.COV2.S was dosed once or twice, 56 days apart. Study conclusions and caveats: Possible underestimation of total T cell responses by the TCR breadth and depth analyses was noted.

This clone came up once. The antigen is undetermined. Treatment defined: 19 received Ad26.COV2.S at low or high dose, single or two shots; 5 received placebo; per-sample allocation not given. Samples analyzed were those drawn on day 63 after the first vaccine or placebo injection. It was Wuhan-strain SARS-CoV-2 spike that the Ad26 vaccine vector expressed. Profiling relied on immunoSEQ multiplex PCR, and the TCRdb table lists in-frame clones only, not all of them. There are approximately 300,000 clones in the sample; roughly 86% occur only once, and around 1.9% lies in the top ten. V lost 5 bases to trimming and J lost 4 bases; unmatched junction nucleotides: 4. Germline-derived CDR1 and CDR2 are LNHDA and SQIVND (reference sequence). The CDR3 totals 13 residues.

Source: peripheral blood, taken in a trial of Ad26.COV2.S vaccine versus placebo. J is TRBJ1-2 and V is TRBV19; 7 nucleotides agree with TRBD1. The source is a person aged 18-65 years who received the Ad26.COV2.S COVID-19 vaccine or a placebo. The CDR3 DNA reads TGTGCCAGTAGTCCCCAGGGGGGCTATGGCTACACCTTC. This codes for CASSPQGGYGYTF.